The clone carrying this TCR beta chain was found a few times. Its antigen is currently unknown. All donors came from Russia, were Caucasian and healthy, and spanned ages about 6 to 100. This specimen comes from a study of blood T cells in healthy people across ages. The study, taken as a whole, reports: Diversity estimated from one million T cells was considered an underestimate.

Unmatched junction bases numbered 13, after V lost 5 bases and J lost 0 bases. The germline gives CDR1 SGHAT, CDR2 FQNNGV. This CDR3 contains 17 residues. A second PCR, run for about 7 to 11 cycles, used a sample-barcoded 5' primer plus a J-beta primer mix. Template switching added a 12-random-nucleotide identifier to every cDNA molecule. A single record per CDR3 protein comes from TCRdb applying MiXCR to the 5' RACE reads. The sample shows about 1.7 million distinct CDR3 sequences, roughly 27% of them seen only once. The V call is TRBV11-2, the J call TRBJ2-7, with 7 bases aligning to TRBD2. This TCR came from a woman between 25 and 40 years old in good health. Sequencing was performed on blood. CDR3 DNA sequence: TGTGCCAGCAGCCCCTTCTCCAAGGGGACTACCTCCTACGAGCAGTACTTC. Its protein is CASSPFSKGTTSYEQYF. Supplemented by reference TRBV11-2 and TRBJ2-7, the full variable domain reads EAGVAQSPRYKIIEKRQSVAFWCNPISGHATLYWYQQILGQGPKLLIQFQNNGVVDDSQLPKDRFSAERLKGVDSTLKIQPAKLEDSAVYLCASSPFSKGTTSYEQYFGPGTRLTVT.